These 2 T cell receptor beta chains originate from one sample sequenced in a study of OX40 agonist ivuxolimab in advanced cancers. Sequencing was performed with immunoSEQ multiplex PCR; in TCRdb, only in-frame clones are kept and a portion is missing. The sample includes 40,000 to 60,000 clones, 81% seen only once; the top ten take approximately 5.8%. The input for sequencing was CD4+ or CD8+ T cells sorted from blood, taken in a trial of the OX40 agonist ivuxolimab. The origin of the receptors is an adult with an advanced solid tumor such as melanoma, head and neck, liver or kidney cancer.

V gene TRBV11-2 combines with J gene TRBJ1-5; D unresolved. The CDR3 covers 13 residues. V lost 1 base, J lost 7 bases, and 8 bases lay in between. Germline CDR1 and CDR2: SGHAT and FQNNGV. The CDR3 sequence: CASSLVLDQPQHF. DNA of the CDR3: TGTGCCAGCAGCTTAGTATTGGACCAGCCCCAGCATTTT.

The chain links TRBV7-9 to TRBJ2-1, with 7 bases aligning to TRBD2. The germline gives CDR1 SEHNR, CDR2 FQNEAQ (reference sequence). This CDR3 contains 16 residues. V lost 7 bases to trimming and J lost 4 bases; unmatched junction nucleotides: 13. This CDR3 is CASTGVPSGEYNEQFF. In DNA, the CDR3 is TGTGCCAGCACCGGCGTGCCTAGCGGAGAATACAATGAGCAGTTCTTC.